The T cell receptor beta chain described here comes from a study of OX40 agonist ivuxolimab in advanced cancers. Study context: Patients took ivuxolimab, an agonistic anti-OX40 (CD134) antibody. From roughly 20 to 85 years was the age range, with a mean of about 54 years, and approximately 84% were male.

Profiled with immunoSEQ multiplex PCR; TCRdb holds only in-frame clones, not every one. The repertoire holds around 10,000 clones, with 80% to 90% as singletons. The CDR3 is made up of 14 amino acids. The germline V gene encodes CDR1 LNHDA and CDR2 SQIVND (reference sequence). The material sequenced was CD4+ or CD8+ T cells sorted from blood, taken in a trial of the OX40 agonist ivuxolimab. The rearrangement joins TRBV19 to TRBJ2-5; 9 bases agree with TRBD1. Judging by the DNA end, TRBJ2-7 fits better; the J call may be wrong. The TCR originated in an adult with an advanced solid tumor such as melanoma, head and neck, liver or kidney cancer. The CDR3 bases are TGTGCCAGCAGTCCGGGACAGGGTCCCTACGAGCAGTACTTC. Amino acids: CASSPGQGPYEQYF.